This T cell receptor beta chain came from a study of T cell repertoires in cytomegalovirus infection. The sample holds a few counts of this clonotype. The antigen is undetermined. TCRdb redid the calling of the reads with MiXCR, one entry per CDR3 protein. Of approximately 500,000 distinct CDR3 sequences listed, roughly 34% are singletons. The CDR3 contains 16 residues. The junction had 5 bases not matched to a gene; V was cut back by 5 bases and J by 0 bases. Germline V gene sequence: CDR1 SGHVS, CDR2 FNYEAQ. The source of this sequence is a human donor in good health (CMV status not recorded). Some clones in this sample may be carry-over from other donors' samples. This specimen consisted of cultured PBMCs, obtained from culture after CMV antigen stimulation. The J gene is TRBJ2-2, the V gene TRBV7-6; 8 bases align to TRBD1. The CDR3 DNA reads TGTGCCAGCAGCCCTATACAGGGGGCGAACACCGGGGAGCTGTTTTTT. The encoded protein is CASSPIQGANTGELFF. Variable domain in full (rest from reference TRBV7-6 and TRBJ2-2): GAGVSQSPRYKVTKRGQDVALRCDPISGHVSLYWYRQALGQGPEFLTYFNYEAQQDKSGLPNDRFSAERPEGSISTLTIQRTEQRDSAMYRCASSPIQGANTGELFFGEGSRLTVL.